Listed below are T cell receptor beta chains from one sample, sequenced in a study of T cell repertoires in cytomegalovirus infection. Using its own MiXCR run on the reads, TCRdb lists one record per CDR3 protein. The table includes hundreds of thousands of distinct CDR3 sequences, around 30% detected once. These receptors' targets are unknown. Sequenced here: cultured PBMCs, sampled from culture after CMV antigen stimulation. Source of these receptors: a human donor in good health (CMV status not recorded). Some clones in this sample may be carry-over from other donors' samples. CDR3s include the opening cysteine and the closing phenylalanine or tryptophan. The order of the fields is clone size, CDR3 length, D gene, V gene, J gene, CDR3 DNA, CDR3 protein. The D gene is left open where the match is weak. The listing skips clone size in some rows; elsewhere it reads once, few, many or a size class.

size: .
length: 15
D: .
V: TRBV10-3
J: TRBJ2-1
DNA: TGTGCCATCGGTTTAACCGGGACTGGATACAATGAGCAGTTCTTC
CDR3: CAIGLTGTGYNEQFF

size: few
length: 15
D: .
V: TRBV28
J: TRBJ2-7
DNA: TGTGCCAGCAGTTTTCCGGGACGGACCACCTACGAGCAGTACTTC
CDR3: CASSFPGRTTYEQYF

size: many
length: 15
D: .
V: TRBV4-1
J: TRBJ2-1
DNA: TGCGCCAGCAGCCAAGAATCGGCCAGCAACAATGAGCAGTTCTTC
CDR3: CASSQESASNNEQFF

size: .
length: 14
D: .
V: TRBV28
J: TRBJ1-2
DNA: TGTGCCAGCAGTCCCCGGACAGACTTCTATGGCTACACCTTC
CDR3: CASSPRTDFYGYTF

size: few
length: 15
D: .
V: TRBV7-2
J: TRBJ1-5
DNA: TGTGCCAGCAGCTCCTCGGACGGGAGAGGTCAGCCCCAGCATTTT
CDR3: CASSSSDGRGQPQHF

size: .
length: 19
D: .
V: TRBV18
J: TRBJ1-3
DNA: TGTGCCAGCTCACCTCGGATCCCTAACCGGACCAAACCTGGAAACACCATATATTTT
CDR3: CASSPRIPNRTKPGNTIYF

size: .
length: 14
D: .
V: TRBV5-6
J: TRBJ1-1
DNA: TGTGCCAGCACCCTGGGGGTTGTGAACACTGAAGCTTTCTTT
CDR3: CASTLGVVNTEAFF

size: few
length: 18
D: TRBD2
V: TRBV6-2/TRBV6-3
J: TRBJ2-1
DNA: TGTGCCAGCAGTTACTCTCCCGTGGGCGGGAGGCTTTACAATGAGCAGTTCTTC
CDR3: CASSYSPVGGRLYNEQFF

size: many
length: 14
D: TRBD1
V: TRBV12-3/TRBV12-4
J: TRBJ1-1
DNA: TGTGCCAGCAGTTCTACAGGGGTGGGGACTGAAGCTTTCTTT
CDR3: CASSSTGVGTEAFF

size: .
length: 12
D: .
V: TRBV10-3
J: TRBJ2-3
DNA: TGTGCCATCAGTGAGTTTACAGATACGCAGTATTTT
CDR3: CAISEFTDTQYF

size: .
length: 18
D: TRBD2
V: TRBV2
J: TRBJ2-1
DNA: TGTGCCAGCAATTGGGGGACTAGCGGGGTTCGCTCCTACAATGAGCAGTTCTTC
CDR3: CASNWGTSGVRSYNEQFF

size: .
length: 13
D: TRBD2
V: TRBV20-1
J: TRBJ2-7
DNA: TGCAGTGCGAAAGCGGGAGGGGTCTACGAGCAGTACTTC
CDR3: CSAKAGGVYEQYF

size: .
length: 12
D: .
V: TRBV12-3/TRBV12-4
J: TRBJ2-2
DNA: TGTGCCAGCAGTTCAGGGTACGGGGAGCTGTTTTTT
CDR3: CASSSGYGELFF

size: .
length: 16
D: .
V: TRBV12-5
J: TRBJ2-2
DNA: TGTGCTAGTGGTTCCGGAAGGGGCAAAGGCACCGGGGAGCTGTTTTTT
CDR3: CASGSGRGKGTGELFF

size: .
length: 15
D: .
V: TRBV7-2
J: TRBJ1-1
DNA: TGTGCCAGCAGCTTTACCTCACCCGGGAGCACTGAAGCTTTCTTT
CDR3: CASSFTSPGSTEAFF

size: few
length: 13
D: TRBD2
V: TRBV7-8
J: TRBJ2-7
DNA: TGTGCCAGCAGCCTTAGCGGGAAGTACGAGCAGTACTTC
CDR3: CASSLSGKYEQYF

size: .
length: 14
D: .
V: TRBV7-2
J: TRBJ2-7
DNA: TGTGCCAGCAGACCGGGACGGGGGCTCTACGAGCAGTACTTC
CDR3: CASRPGRGLYEQYF

size: .
length: 15
D: TRBD2
V: TRBV11-1
J: TRBJ2-7
DNA: TGTGCCAGCAGTTGGGGACTAGCGGGATCGGACGAGCAGTACTTC
CDR3: CASSWGLAGSDEQYF

size: .
length: 17
D: .
V: TRBV7-2
J: TRBJ2-5
DNA: TGTGCCAGCAGCCATTTGCTTACGGGCACAATTGGGGAGACCCAGTACTTC
CDR3: CASSHLLTGTIGETQYF

size: few
length: 16
D: .
V: TRBV7-9
J: TRBJ2-1
DNA: TGTGCCAGCAGCGCCACGGGCAGGGGCCCCCTGGATGAGCAGTTCTTC
CDR3: CASSATGRGPLDEQFF

size: .
length: 13
D: TRBD1
V: TRBV12-3/TRBV12-4
J: TRBJ1-2
DNA: TGTGCCAGCAGTCATAACAGGGGGAACGGCTACACCTTC
CDR3: CASSHNRGNGYTF

size: .
length: 22
D: TRBD2
V: TRBV4-3
J: TRBJ2-1
DNA: TGCGCCAGCAGCCAAGCCCCCTTTCCGGGACTAGCGGGAGGCAGCTCCTACAATGAGCAGTTCTTC
CDR3: CASSQAPFPGLAGGSSYNEQFF

size: .
length: 16
D: TRBD2
V: TRBV7-2
J: TRBJ2-1
DNA: TGTGCCAGCAGCTTAGCCCTTAGCGGGAGTGAGAATCAGCAGTTCTTC
CDR3: CASSLALSGSENQQFF

size: many
length: 13
D: .
V: TRBV12-3/TRBV12-4
J: TRBJ2-4
DNA: TGTGCCAGCAGCGAGGGACTCCCCTACATTCAGTACTTC
CDR3: CASSEGLPYIQYF

size: .
length: 15
D: .
V: TRBV5-1
J: TRBJ2-7
DNA: TGCGCCAGCCAGTCGTTCTTTGGACACTCCTACGAGCAGTACTTC
CDR3: CASQSFFGHSYEQYF

size: many
length: 18
D: TRBD2
V: TRBV7-2
J: TRBJ2-3
DNA: TGTGCCAGCAGCTCCACGACTAGCGGGAGGCGTAGCACAGATACGCAGTATTTT
CDR3: CASSSTTSGRRSTDTQYF

size: few
length: 16
D: TRBD2
V: TRBV28
J: TRBJ2-3
DNA: TGTGCCAGCAGTCCCCCAGATCTAGCGGCCACAGATACGCAGTATTTT
CDR3: CASSPPDLAATDTQYF

size: .
length: 15
D: TRBD2
V: TRBV11-3
J: TRBJ2-3
DNA: TGTGCCAGCAGCGGGGGACTAGCGGGAGGGGATACGCAGTATTTT
CDR3: CASSGGLAGGDTQYF

size: .
length: 13
D: TRBD1
V: TRBV10-3
J: TRBJ1-1
DNA: TGTGCCATCCAGGGACAGAGAAACACTGAAGCTTTCTTT
CDR3: CAIQGQRNTEAFF

size: few
length: 17
D: .
V: TRBV6-2/TRBV6-3
J: TRBJ2-2
DNA: TGTGCCAGCAGTTTCTCGGCGGGACGATGGCTTGCCGGGGAGCTGTTTTTT
CDR3: CASSFSAGRWLAGELFF

size: .
length: 15
D: TRBD2
V: TRBV20-1
J: TRBJ2-2
DNA: TGCAGTGCCCAGACTAGCGGAGGGGGCACCGGGGAGCTGTTTTTT
CDR3: CSAQTSGGGTGELFF

size: .
length: 13
D: .
V: TRBV30
J: TRBJ1-5
DNA: TGTGCCTGGAGTGGGCAGGAGGGTCAGCCCCAGCATTTT
CDR3: CAWSGQEGQPQHF

size: many
length: 16
D: TRBD1
V: TRBV10-3
J: TRBJ2-7
DNA: TGTGCCACCGCCCGTCGTGAGGGACAGGTCCGGGGTTGGCAGTACTTC
CDR3: CATARREGQVRGWQYF

size: few
length: 15
D: TRBD2
V: TRBV10-2
J: TRBJ2-1
DNA: TGCGCCAGCAGTGAGCCCCGGGAGGGCCGGGATGAGCAGTTCTTC
CDR3: CASSEPREGRDEQFF

size: few
length: 14
D: .
V: TRBV27
J: TRBJ2-7
DNA: TGTGCCAGCAGTTTAGGTAACAGGGTCTACGAGCAGTACTTC
CDR3: CASSLGNRVYEQYF

size: .
length: 13
D: .
V: TRBV7-9
J: TRBJ2-5
DNA: TGTGCCAGCAGCTTAGCGGCAGCAGAGACCCAGTACTTC
CDR3: CASSLAAAETQYF

size: few
length: 13
D: TRBD1
V: TRBV11-2
J: TRBJ2-5
DNA: TGTGCCAGCAGCCAGGGGGTCCAAGAGACCCAGTACTTC
CDR3: CASSQGVQETQYF

size: .
length: 15
D: TRBD1
V: TRBV7-2
J: TRBJ1-6
DNA: TGTGCCAGCAGCTCTGGGACAGCCTATAATTCACCCCTCCACTTT
CDR3: CASSSGTAYNSPLHF

size: .
length: 15
D: .
V: TRBV5-4
J: TRBJ2-1
DNA: TGTGCCAGCAGCTTGGGACTAGCCCAAGGGGGTGAGCAGTTCTTC
CDR3: CASSLGLAQGGEQFF

size: few
length: 13
D: .
V: TRBV7-2
J: TRBJ1-2
DNA: TGTGCCAGCAGCCCGCAGGGTGAGGGTGGCTACACCTTC
CDR3: CASSPQGEGGYTF

size: few
length: 14
D: TRBD2
V: TRBV6-8
J: TRBJ2-5
DNA: TGTGCCAGCAGTTACGGGACTAGCCTACAGACCCAGTACTTC
CDR3: CASSYGTSLQTQYF

size: .
length: 16
D: .
V: TRBV19
J: TRBJ2-5
DNA: TGTGCCAGTACTTTAGGCCCCCCGGGGCAACAAGAGACCCAGTACTTC
CDR3: CASTLGPPGQQETQYF

size: .
length: 16
D: TRBD2
V: TRBV19
J: TRBJ2-1
DNA: TGTGCCAGTAGTATAGTGCGGCTAGCGGGAGTGCATGAGCAGTTCTTC
CDR3: CASSIVRLAGVHEQFF

size: many
length: 15
D: .
V: TRBV7-8
J: TRBJ2-2
DNA: TGTGCCAGCTCTCTGCGGGACGTGGGGACCGGGGAGCTGTTTTTT
CDR3: CASSLRDVGTGELFF

size: few
length: 15
D: .
V: TRBV19
J: TRBJ2-7
DNA: TGTGCCAGTAGTATTCGTCAGGCCGAAAGATACGAGCAGTACTTC
CDR3: CASSIRQAERYEQYF

size: .
length: 15
D: TRBD1
V: TRBV6-2/TRBV6-3
J: TRBJ1-6
DNA: TGTGCCAGCAGTTCGACAGGGGGCACGATTTCACCCCTCCACTTT
CDR3: CASSSTGGTISPLHF

size: .
length: 15
D: TRBD1
V: TRBV11-3
J: TRBJ1-2
DNA: TGTGCCAGCAGCCTTGGACAGGGCACTGACTATGGCTACACCTTC
CDR3: CASSLGQGTDYGYTF

size: .
length: 18
D: TRBD2
V: TRBV12-5
J: TRBJ2-1
DNA: TGTGCTAGTGGTTTATCAGTGGGCGGGAGGACTCCGTCGGATGAGCAGTTCTTC
CDR3: CASGLSVGGRTPSDEQFF

size: .
length: 14
D: .
V: TRBV20-1
J: TRBJ2-7
DNA: TGCAGTGCTAGAGATGGCGGATCGGGGTACGAGCAGTACTTC
CDR3: CSARDGGSGYEQYF

size: .
length: 15
D: .
V: TRBV18
J: TRBJ2-3
DNA: TGTGCCAGCTCACCGGACGGTGCTAGCACAGATACGCAGTATTTT
CDR3: CASSPDGASTDTQYF

size: many
length: 18
D: TRBD1
V: TRBV12-3/TRBV12-4
J: TRBJ2-3
DNA: TGTGCCAGCAGTTCCCGGGACAGGGGAACTCCAAGCACAGATACGCAGTATTTT
CDR3: CASSSRDRGTPSTDTQYF

size: many
length: 14
D: .
V: TRBV7-2
J: TRBJ1-5
DNA: TGTGCCAGCAGCTTACCAGGGAAGGGGCAGCCCCAGCATTTT
CDR3: CASSLPGKGQPQHF

size: .
length: 16
D: .
V: TRBV6-6
J: TRBJ2-1
DNA: TGTGCCAGCAGACGAAGGACCGAGAGCTCCTACAATGAGCAGTTCTTC
CDR3: CASRRRTESSYNEQFF

size: few
length: 12
D: .
V: TRBV6-1
J: TRBJ2-1
DNA: TGTGCCAGCAGTTACGTTCGCGATGAGCAGTTCTTC
CDR3: CASSYVRDEQFF

size: few
length: 16
D: .
V: TRBV7-6
J: TRBJ2-2
DNA: TGTGCCAGCAGCTTAGCGTCAGGAAAGGGCACCGGGGAGCTGTTTTTT
CDR3: CASSLASGKGTGELFF

size: .
length: 14
D: .
V: TRBV18
J: TRBJ2-7
DNA: TGTGCCAGCTCACCTGCGAGGTACCCCTACGAGCAGTACTTC
CDR3: CASSPARYPYEQYF

size: few
length: 14
D: .
V: TRBV12-3/TRBV12-4
J: TRBJ1-5
DNA: TGTGCCAGCAGTTCGACAGGTACCAATCAGCCCCAGCATTTT
CDR3: CASSSTGTNQPQHF

size: few
length: 16
D: .
V: TRBV7-6
J: TRBJ2-7
DNA: TGTGCCAGCAGCAGACTATCCGGGACTGGGGCCTACGAGCAGTACTTC
CDR3: CASSRLSGTGAYEQYF

size: .
length: 17
D: TRBD2
V: TRBV7-8
J: TRBJ2-3
DNA: TGTGCCAGCAGCCCACCCCCGGCGGGAGGGATCCCAGATACGCAGTATTTT
CDR3: CASSPPPAGGIPDTQYF